This T cell receptor (beta chain) was sequenced during a study of PD-1 blockade in classical Hodgkin lymphoma. Time point of the sample: cycle 4 day 1 (C4D1), after more than five weeks of nivolumab. Brentuximab vedotin exposure varied, and every patient relapsed after autologous stem cell transplantation. Researchers pulled CD8+ T cells out of thawed PBMCs using magnetic negative selection. Sequencing was performed with immunoSEQ multiplex PCR; in TCRdb, only in-frame clones are kept and a portion is missing. Of roughly 20,000 clones detected, 88% appear once; the ten largest clones hold about 4.5%. Notes on the study in general: Repertoire differences have undefined causes, possibly disease activity or prior therapy. Those achieving complete response showed baseline diversity like newly diagnosed patients. TCR diversity at baseline was reported to be reduced in newly diagnosed patients relative to healthy donors. Patients starting nivolumab less than 1 year after ASCT had lower diversity and were excluded from later analyses.

Details on this clone: Its cognate antigen is unknown.

The receptor's source is a human donor with classical Hodgkin lymphoma. The sequencing used CD8+ T cells from blood, collected before the fourth cycle of nivolumab.

CDR3 protein: CASSQYLDQNEQFF. CDR3 DNA sequence: TGCGCCAGCAGCCAATATCTCGACCAGAATGAGCAGTTCTTC. The genes are TRBV4-1 and TRBJ2-1, with D uncertain. This CDR3 comprises 14 residues. The germline gives CDR1 MGHRA, CDR2 YSYEKL. With 2 bases removed from V and 7 bases from J, the gap between germline ends came to 12 bases.